A single sample is the source of the 24 T cell receptor beta chains below, sequenced in a study of blood T cell repertoires in COVID-19 (dated by TCRdb to the early 2020s). Library preparation was by the immunoSEQ multiplex PCR assay. TCRdb holds this immuneACCESS table with in-frame rearrangements only. Some clones are missing; in checked studies, unresolved V genes explain under half, and the rest has no known cause. For this sample the table gives about 25,000 clones, of which approximately 86% were detected only once. The ten largest clones take up less than 5.5% of the sample. Sequenced: peripheral blood. Every receptor here comes from a man aged 45-65 years with active COVID-19.

The chain recombines TRBV5-6 with TRBJ1-6, with D possibly matching TRBD1 (5 bases). V lost 4 bases and J lost 10, with 15 bases in between. Germline loops: CDR1 SGHDT, CDR2 YYEEEE. The CDR3 is 14 amino acids. The CDR3 is CASSLQGRSSPLHF. CDR3 nucleotide sequence: TGTGCCAGCAGCCTCCAGGGCAGGAGCTCACCCCTCCACTTT.

This chain uses TRBV21-1 with TRBJ2-7; the listed D gene, TRBD1, was not tested against the DNA. TRBV21-1 is deemed a pseudogene. CDR3 size: 15 residues. CDR3 residues: CASSKVDRSSYEQYF. CDR3 nucleotide sequence: TGTGCCAGCAGCAAAGTAGACAGGAGCTCCTACGAGCAGTACTTC.

The chain carries TRBV6-5 and TRBJ2-7, with D possibly matching TRBD1 (6 bases). The V end lost 4 bases, the J end lost 1 base, and 11 bases lay between the germline ends. The germline V gene has CDR1 MNHEY and CDR2 SVGAGI. The CDR3 extends over 14 amino acids. CDR3 residues: CASSLQGSSYEQYF. The CDR3 DNA follows: TGTGCCAGCAGTTTACAGGGCTCTTCCTACGAGCAGTACTTC.

The J gene is TRBJ2-1, the V gene TRBV7-9; unclear D gene. The germline V and J ends were trimmed by 5 bases and 2 bases, with 16 bases remaining between them. This CDR3 is 16 amino acids long. CDR1 and CDR2 from the germline V gene are SEHNR and FQNEAQ (reference sequence). CDR3 region: CASSPYRIRTYNEQFF. Written as DNA, the CDR3 is TGTGCCAGCAGCCCTTATAGAATTCGTACCTACAATGAGCAGTTCTTC. Filled out from reference TRBV7-9 and TRBJ2-1, the complete variable domain reads DTGVSQNPRHKITKRGQNVTFRCDPISEHNRLYWYRQTLGQGPEFLTYFQNEAQLEKSRLLSDRFSAERPKGSFSTLEIQRTEQGDSAMYLCASSPYRIRTYNEQFFGPGTRLTVL.

The chain links TRBV7-2 to TRBJ2-7, with D possibly TRBD2 on 6 matching bases. The CDR3 runs 13 residues. Germline V gives CDR1 SGHTA, CDR2 FQGNSA. Trimming stripped 5 bases from V and 4 bases from J, with 12 bases between. CDR3 residues: CASSTGTYYEQYF. The DNA for the CDR3 is TGTGCCAGCAGCACCGGGACTTATTACGAGCAGTACTTC.

The chain carries TRBV6-1 and TRBJ2-7; a weak D match, TRBD1 (5 bases). The V gene lost 3 bases and the J gene lost 6 bases, with 21 bases spanning the gap. CDR1 is MNHNS, CDR2 SASEGT, per germline. The CDR3 has 16 residues. The chain's CDR3 is CASSDFLGLLRGEQYF. CDR3 coding DNA: TGTGCCAGCAGTGATTTTCTGGGGCTACTCCGCGGCGAGCAGTACTTC.

The rearrangement uses TRBV24-1 and TRBJ1-4, with a weak D call TRBD1 (5 bases). V gave up 5 bases and J gave up 8 bases, with 17 bases separating them. This CDR3 spans 15 amino acids. CDR1 KGHDR and CDR2 SFDVKD come from the germline V gene. The CDR3 spells CATSGEGKGEEKLFF. In DNA form, the CDR3 reads TGTGCCACCAGTGGGGAAGGAAAAGGGGAAGAAAAACTGTTTTTT.

This chain connects TRBV5-4 to TRBJ2-4; perhaps TRBD2 as D (6 bases). The CDR3 is made up of 16 amino acids. V lost 2 bases, J lost 1 base, and 13 bases lay in between. Germline V gene data show CDR1 as SGHNT and CDR2 as YYREEE (reference sequence). The CDR3 loop is CASSLDGGPAKNIQYF. In DNA form, the CDR3 reads TGTGCCAGCAGCTTAGATGGAGGGCCCGCCAAAAACATTCAGTACTTC.

The genes are TRBV5-5 and TRBJ1-2, with 7 bases aligning to TRBD1. The CDR3 has 15 residues. Germline CDR1 reads SGHKS; CDR2 reads YYEKEE (reference sequence). With V trimmed by 4 bases and J by 0 bases, 6 bases remained unmatched. The CDR3 sequence is CASSSTGAANYGYTF. The DNA of the CDR3 is TGTGCCAGCAGCAGCACAGGGGCGGCTAACTATGGCTACACCTTC.

This chain links TRBV2 with TRBJ2-3; TRBD2 agrees at 12 bases. J gave up 2 bases and V 5 bases, and 8 bases lay outside the gene matches. Germline V CDR1 and CDR2: SNHLY, FYNNEI. This CDR3 spans 17 amino acids. In DNA, the CDR3 is TGTGCCAGCAGTCGTTGGACTAGCGGGGTAAACACAGATACGCAGTATTTT. It translates to CASSRWTSGVNTDTQYF.

V gene TRBV28 combines with J gene TRBJ1-5; D is perhaps TRBD1 (5 bases). The CDR3 has 13 residues. V lost 6 bases, J lost 2 bases, and 8 bases lay in between. CDR1 and CDR2 (germline): MDHEN, SYDVKM. CDR3 sequence (DNA): TGTGCCAGCAGGCGGGGCGGCAATCAGCCCCAGCATTTT. Residues: CASRRGGNQPQHF.

V and J are TRBV12-5 and TRBJ2-3, with 9 bases identical to TRBD1. After removal of 4 bases from V and 4 bases from J, the junction contained 15 bases not matched to a gene. CDR1 and CDR2 from the germline V gene are LGHNT and FRNRAP. The CDR3 extends over 18 amino acids. CDR3 residues: CASGYPSRDRAPPDTQYF. In DNA, the CDR3 is TGTGCTAGTGGTTACCCATCCCGGGACAGGGCACCTCCAGATACGCAGTATTTT.

The chain links TRBV6-5 to TRBJ1-1; weak D call: TRBD1 (6 bases). This CDR3 is built from 15 residues. Trimming shortened V by 4 bases and J by 1 base, and 13 bases separated the two germline ends. The germline V gene encodes CDR1 MNHEY and CDR2 SVGAGI. CDR3 sequence reads: CASSSPGQGNTEAFF. The CDR3 DNA is TGTGCCAGCAGTTCCCCGGGACAAGGGAACACTGAAGCTTTCTTT.

The V call is TRBV18, the J call TRBJ2-5, with D unresolved. V dropped 5 bases and J dropped 5 bases, with 12 bases sitting between them. CDR3 length: 13 amino acids. CDR1 and CDR2 from the germline V gene are KGHSH and LQKENI. The CDR3 sequence: CASSSTQVETQYF. The CDR3 DNA sequence: TGTGCCAGCTCATCGACCCAGGTTGAGACCCAGTACTTC. Filled out from reference TRBV18 and TRBJ2-5, the complete variable domain reads NAGVMQNPRHLVRRRGQEARLRCSPMKGHSHVYWYRQLPEEGLKFMVYLQKENIIDESGMPKERFSAEFPKEGPSILRIQQVVRGDSAAYFCASSSTQVETQYFGPGTRLLVL.

This clone was found once. The CDR3 coding sequence is TGCGCCAGCAGCTTGGACGGACTAGCGGGAGGGCCTTCCTACAATGAGCAGTTCTTC. It encodes CASSLDGLAGGPSYNEQFF. The V gene is TRBV5-1, the J gene TRBJ2-1; 15 positions match TRBD2. CDR1 is SGHRS, CDR2 YFSETQ, per germline. This CDR3 is 19 amino acids long. With 0 bases clipped from V and 1 base from J, the junction kept 5 bases outside the gene matches.

The chain carries TRBV21-1 and TRBJ1-1; TRBD1, the D gene given by the table, was not confirmed from the DNA. TRBV21-1 is classified as a pseudogene. The CDR3 totals 15 residues. The CDR3 nucleotides read TGTGCCAGCAGCAAAGGCGATCAGGGAAGTGCTGAAGCTTTCTTT. This gives the protein CASSKGDQGSAEAFF.

The chain employs TRBV19 and TRBJ1-4; D unclear. Germline lookup yields CDR1 LNHDA and CDR2 SQIVND (reference sequence). This CDR3 contains 15 residues. Between the trimmed V and J ends, which lost 3 bases and 4 bases, there was a span of 12 bases. In nucleotides, the CDR3 is TGTGCCAGTAGTATTCTGTTTCGGGGTAATGAAAAACTGTTTTTT. Its protein product is CASSILFRGNEKLFF.

The rearrangement links TRBV5-4 to TRBJ2-7, with D possibly matching TRBD1 (6 bases). The germline V and J ends were trimmed by 4 bases and 3 bases, with 20 bases remaining between them. Germline V gene lookup returns CDR1 SGHNT and CDR2 YYREEE (reference sequence). The CDR3 runs to 16 residues. The CDR3 spells CASSRTGQGSYYEQYF. For the CDR3, the DNA is TGTGCCAGCAGCAGAACCGGGCAGGGGTCCTACTACGAGCAGTACTTC.

This chain joins TRBV5-4 and TRBJ2-5; TRBD2 is a possible D gene (5 bases). The CDR3 loop spans 14 amino acids. V was trimmed by 4 bases and J by 2 bases, leaving 12 bases between them. Germline CDR1 reads SGHNT; CDR2 reads YYREEE (reference sequence). Written as DNA, the CDR3 is TGTGCCAGCAGCGTAACTAGACAACAAGAGACCCAGTACTTC. Translation: CASSVTRQQETQYF.

V gene TRBV6-5 combines with J gene TRBJ1-1, with 7 bases that match TRBD1. This CDR3 has 15 residues. The V segment lost 6 bases and the J segment 2 bases; nucleotides outside the gene matches: 9. CDR1 is MNHEY and CDR2 is SVGAGI in the germline V gene. CDR3 loop: CASRRETGPNTEAFF. The CDR3 nucleotides are TGTGCCAGCAGACGAGAGACAGGGCCAAACACTGAAGCTTTCTTT.

V usage is TRBV10-3 and J usage is TRBJ1-5; 7 positions agree with TRBD1. Trimming removed 6 bases from V and 4 bases from J; junction bases left unmatched: 3. The CDR3 sequence is 13 residues long. The germline gives CDR1 ENHRY, CDR2 SYGVKD. The CDR3, as DNA: TGTGCCATCAGCAACAGGGGTAATCAGCCCCAGCATTTT. Translating gives CAISNRGNQPQHF.

The chain combines TRBV19 with TRBJ1-1, with D perhaps TRBD1 (5 bases). V was trimmed by 9 bases and J by 3 bases, leaving 11 bases between them. CDR3 length: 12 amino acids. Germline V gene data show CDR1 as LNHDA and CDR2 as SQIVND (reference sequence). The CDR3 loop reads CASAGFYTEAFF. Written as DNA, the CDR3 is TGTGCCAGCGCAGGGTTTTACACTGAAGCTTTCTTT.

This chain joins TRBV4-3 and TRBJ2-1; D remains ambiguous. The CDR3 totals 14 residues. The germline gives CDR1 LGHNA, CDR2 YSLEER. Trimming removed 0 bases at V and 8 bases at J, with 11 bases between. In nucleotides, the CDR3 is TGCGCCAGCAGCCAAGATTGGGTAGGAGATGAGCAGTTCTTC. Its protein product is CASSQDWVGDEQFF.

The chain couples TRBV30 to TRBJ2-1; possibly TRBD2 for D (6 bases). CDR3 length: 13 residues. The V gene's germline CDR1 is GTSNPN and CDR2 SVGIG (reference sequence). V was shortened by 1 base and J by 9 bases, with 13 bases between the two germline ends. DNA for the CDR3: TGTGCCTGGAGTGGCGGGAAGGGAGGTGAGCAGTTCTTC. Amino acid sequence: CAWSGGKGGEQFF.